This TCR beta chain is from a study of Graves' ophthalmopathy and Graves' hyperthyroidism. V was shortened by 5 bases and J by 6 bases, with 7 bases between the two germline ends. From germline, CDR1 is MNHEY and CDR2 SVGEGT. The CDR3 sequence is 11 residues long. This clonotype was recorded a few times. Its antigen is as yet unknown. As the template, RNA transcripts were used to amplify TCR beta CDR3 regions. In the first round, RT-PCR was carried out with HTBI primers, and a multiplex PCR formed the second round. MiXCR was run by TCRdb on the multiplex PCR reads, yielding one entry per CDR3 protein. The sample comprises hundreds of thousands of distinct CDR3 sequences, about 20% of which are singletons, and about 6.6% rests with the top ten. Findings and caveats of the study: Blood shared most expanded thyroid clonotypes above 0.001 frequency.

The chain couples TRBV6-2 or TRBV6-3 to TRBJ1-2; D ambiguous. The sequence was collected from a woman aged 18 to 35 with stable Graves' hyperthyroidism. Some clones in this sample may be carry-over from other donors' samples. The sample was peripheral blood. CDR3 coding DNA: TGTGCCAGCAGTACATCAAATGGCTACACCTTC. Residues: CASSTSNGYTF.